A selection of T cell receptor beta chains follows, all from one sample in a study of T cells in localized non-small cell lung cancer. Some clones are missing from TCRdb's copy, which holds only in-frame ones; the method was immunoSEQ multiplex PCR. The sample lists some 51,000 clones, 70% to 90% occurring once. The sample was peripheral blood, taken before any cancer treatment. Receptor source: a woman aged 35 to 70 with stage I lung adenocarcinoma. The CDR3 runs from the conserved cysteine through the conserved F or W. D genes are given only for firm matches. Clone size, where shown, is once, few, many, or a class for clones that have expanded.

j_call d_call v_call clone_size cdr3_aa cdr3_nt
TRBJ2-7 TRBD1 TRBV4-3 - CASSDRGQSSYEQYF TGCGCCAGCAGCGACAGGGGGCAATCGTCCTACGAGCAGTACTTC
TRBJ2-5 TRBD1 TRBV5-1 - CASSGQGARETQYF TGCGCCAGCAGCGGACAGGGGGCGCGGGAGACCCAGTACTTC
TRBJ1-6 - TRBV7-2 - CASSLGRTYNSPLHF TGTGCCAGCAGCTTAGGCCGGACCTATAATTCACCCCTCCACTTT
TRBJ1-4 TRBD1 TRBV5-1 few CASSATGTGYEKLFF TGCGCCAGCAGCGCTACCGGGACAGGGTACGAAAAACTGTTTTTT
TRBJ1-1 TRBD1 TRBV6-6 - CASKVTGTGGSEAFF TGTGCCAGCAAGGTTACCGGGACAGGGGGGTCTGAAGCTTTCTTT
TRBJ2-2 - TRBV6-4 once CASSEGAGNTGELFF TGTGCCAGCAGCGAAGGGGCGGGAAACACCGGGGAGCTGTTTTTT
TRBJ2-6 - TRBV27 - CASSPRRSGANVLTF TGTGCCAGCAGTCCCCGAAGGTCTGGGGCCAACGTCCTGACTTTC
TRBJ2-2 - TRBV30 - CAWSVGGELFF TGTGCCTGGAGTGTTGGCGGGGAGCTGTTTTTT
TRBJ1-4 - TRBV28 once CASRVWGRGVEKLFF TGTGCCAGCAGAGTTTGGGGCCGGGGTGTTGAAAAACTGTTTTTT
TRBJ2-2 - TRBV9 - CASSVELFGELFF TGTGCCAGCAGCGTAGAGTTATTCGGGGAGCTGTTTTTT
TRBJ2-5 - TRBV4-3 - CASSQDRSGPKTQYF TGCGCCAGCAGCCAAGATCGTTCGGGGCCGAAGACCCAGTACTTC
TRBJ1-1 - TRBV2 - CASSEWKTEAFF TGTGCCAGCAGTGAGTGGAAAACTGAAGCTTTCTTT
TRBJ2-3 TRBD1 TRBV4-1 - CASSQDPAGGSSTDTQYF TGCGCCAGCAGCCAAGATCCCGCAGGGGGCTCTAGCACAGATACGCAGTATTTT
TRBJ1-2 - TRBV4-2 - CASSQGRSGVEGYTF TGTGCCAGCAGCCAAGGGCGATCCGGGGTGGAAGGCTACACCTTC
TRBJ1-5 TRBD1 TRBV5-1 - CASSLGQGAQPQHF TGCGCCAGCAGCTTGGGACAGGGGGCTCAGCCCCAGCATTTT
TRBJ1-2 - TRBV2 - CASATGPNYGYTF TGTGCCAGCGCTACAGGACCTAACTATGGCTACACCTTC
TRBJ1-2 TRBD1 TRBV5-1 - CASSGQGVGYTF TGCGCCAGCAGCGGACAGGGGGTTGGCTACACCTTC
TRBJ1-1 TRBD1 TRBV6-5 - CASSYGSGGAFF TGTGCCAGCAGTTACGGGTCAGGGGGGGCTTTCTTT
TRBJ2-7 TRBD1 TRBV4-2 - CASSEGQGGSYEQYF TGTGCCAGCAGCGAGGGACAGGGGGGTTCCTACGAGCAGTACTTC
TRBJ1-1 TRBD1 TRBV9 - CASSTGTGTATRGDTEAFF TGTGCCAGCAGCACAGGGACAGGGACGGCAACCAGGGGGGACACTGAAGCTTTCTTT
TRBJ1-2 - TRBV5-1 - CASSKQLGYGYTF TGCGCCAGCAGCAAACAACTAGGCTATGGCTACACCTTC
TRBJ1-6 - TRBV2 - CASRTTKETYNSPLHF TGTGCCAGCAGAACCACTAAGGAGACCTATAATTCACCCCTCCACTTT
TRBJ2-7 - TRBV30 - CASYQGGYEQYF TGTGCTTCATACCAGGGGGGGTACGAGCAGTACTTC
TRBJ1-4 - TRBV2 - CASSERAGANEKLFF TGTGCCAGCAGCGAAAGGGCAGGGGCTAATGAAAAACTGTTTTTT
TRBJ1-2 TRBD1 TRBV5-8 - CASSLGQGIYGYTF TGTGCCAGCAGCTTGGGACAGGGGATTTATGGCTACACCTTC
TRBJ2-3 - TRBV19 - CASSIEGDTQYF TGTGCCAGTAGTATAGAAGGGGATACGCAGTATTTT
TRBJ1-2 - TRBV6-1 - CASSEVRQGSGYTF TGTGCCAGCAGTGAAGTCCGGCAGGGTAGTGGCTACACCTTC
TRBJ2-3 - TRBV5-1 - CASSLVARNTDTQYF TGCGCCAGCAGCTTGGTTGCGAGAAACACAGATACGCAGTATTTT
TRBJ2-1 - TRBV23-1 - CASSQQTYNEQFF TGCGCCAGCAGTCAGCAGACCTACAATGAGCAGTTCTTC
TRBJ1-5 - TRBV6-5 - CASRPMGHGQPQHF TGTGCCAGCAGACCAATGGGGCACGGTCAGCCCCAGCATTTT
TRBJ2-7 - TRBV27 - CASSFDPLMSEQYF TGTGCCAGCAGTTTTGATCCTCTTATGAGCGAGCAGTACTTC
TRBJ2-5 - TRBV5-5 few CASSSYQETQYF TGTGCCAGCAGCTCGTACCAAGAGACCCAGTACTTC
TRBJ2-1 TRBD2 TRBV7-2 - CASSGSGGGYEQFF TGTGCCAGCAGCGGTAGCGGGGGGGGATATGAGCAGTTCTTC
TRBJ1-2 - TRBV28 - CASTQGEGGYTF TGTGCCAGCACGCAAGGGGAGGGGGGCTACACCTTC
TRBJ1-2 - TRBV6-5 - CASSYSIQGSYGYTF TGTGCCAGCAGTTACTCGATACAGGGTTCCTATGGCTACACCTTC
TRBJ1-1 - TRBV6-6 - CASSVKGNTEAFF TGTGCCAGCAGTGTGAAGGGGAACACTGAAGCTTTCTTT
TRBJ1-5 - TRBV7-6 - CASSLTAAYNQPQHF TGTGCCAGCAGCTTGACGGCAGCTTACAATCAGCCCCAGCATTTT
TRBJ2-3 - TRBV25-1 - CASSDTRQAYTDTQYF TGTGCCAGCAGTGACACCCGACAGGCCTACACAGATACGCAGTATTTT
TRBJ1-2 - TRBV27 - CASRPEGISNYGYTF TGTGCCAGCAGACCTGAGGGGATATCTAACTATGGCTACACCTTC
TRBJ1-1 - TRBV6-5 few CASSLRGGNTEAFF TGTGCCAGCAGCCTAAGAGGGGGGAACACTGAAGCTTTCTTT
TRBJ2-7 - TRBV2 - CASRDPGEIYEQYF TGTGCCAGCAGGGACCCGGGAGAGATCTACGAGCAGTACTTC
TRBJ1-2 - TRBV29-1 many CSVEAPQTRNYGYTF TGCAGCGTTGAAGCTCCTCAGACAAGGAACTATGGCTACACCTTC
TRBJ1-1 - TRBV6-5 - CASSYRGGNTEAFF TGTGCCAGCAGTTACCGAGGGGGAAACACTGAAGCTTTCTTT
TRBJ2-7 - TRBV30 - CAWRDSYEQYF TGTGCCTGGAGGGACTCCTACGAGCAGTACTTC
TRBJ2-7 TRBD1 TRBV28 - CASTVTLGTGVVEQYF TGTGCCAGCACCGTGACTCTCGGGACAGGGGTGGTCGAGCAGTACTTC
TRBJ2-3 - TRBV25-1 - CASSDDRKGSDTQYF TGTGCCAGCAGTGACGACAGAAAGGGCTCAGATACGCAGTATTTT
TRBJ2-7 - TRBV15 - CATSRGRTYEQYF TGTGCCACCAGCAGGGGACGGACCTACGAGCAGTACTTC
TRBJ2-3 TRBD2 TRBV9 - CASTKLAGTDTQYF TGTGCCAGCACCAAACTAGCGGGCACAGATACGCAGTATTTT
TRBJ1-2 - TRBV7-2 - CASSRSAGVADYGYTF TGTGCCAGCAGCCGTTCGGCAGGGGTTGCCGATTATGGCTACACCTTC
TRBJ2-3 TRBD2 TRBV9 - CASSVGSGGALVADTQYF TGTGCCAGCAGCGTAGGTAGCGGGGGTGCGTTGGTGGCCGATACGCAGTATTTT
TRBJ2-5 - TRBV5-1 - CASSVAGSGVETQYF TGCGCCAGCAGCGTGGCCGGATCAGGGGTAGAGACCCAGTACTTC
TRBJ2-2 TRBD2 TRBV7-8 - CASSFDGGGVANTGELFF TGTGCCAGCAGCTTTGATGGGGGAGGGGTCGCGAACACCGGGGAGCTGTTTTTT
TRBJ1-2 - TRBV7-9 - CASSFPGQGYGYTF TGTGCCAGCAGCTTTCCGGGGCAGGGCTATGGCTACACCTTC